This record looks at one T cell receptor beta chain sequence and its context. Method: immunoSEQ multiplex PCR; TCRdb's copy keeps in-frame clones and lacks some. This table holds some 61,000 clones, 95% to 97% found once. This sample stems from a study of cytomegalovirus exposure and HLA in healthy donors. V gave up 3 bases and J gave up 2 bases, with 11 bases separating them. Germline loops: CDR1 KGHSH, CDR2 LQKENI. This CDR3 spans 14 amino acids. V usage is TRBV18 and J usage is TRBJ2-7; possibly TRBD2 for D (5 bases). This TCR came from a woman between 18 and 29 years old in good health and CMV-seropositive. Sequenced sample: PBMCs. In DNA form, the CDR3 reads TGTGCCAGCTCACCTGGGAGTCCTCCCTACGAGCAGTACTTC. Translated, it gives CASSPGSPPYEQYF.